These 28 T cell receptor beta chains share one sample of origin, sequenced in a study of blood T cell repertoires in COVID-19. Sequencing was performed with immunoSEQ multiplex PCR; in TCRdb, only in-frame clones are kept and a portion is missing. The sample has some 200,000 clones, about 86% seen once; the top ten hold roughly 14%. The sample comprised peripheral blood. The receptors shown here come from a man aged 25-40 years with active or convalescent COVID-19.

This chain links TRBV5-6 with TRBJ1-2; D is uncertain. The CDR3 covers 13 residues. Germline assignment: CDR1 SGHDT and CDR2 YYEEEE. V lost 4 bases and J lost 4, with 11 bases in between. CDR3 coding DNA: TGTGCCAGCAGCCTCGAGGGAAGCTATGGCTACACCTTC. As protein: CASSLEGSYGYTF.

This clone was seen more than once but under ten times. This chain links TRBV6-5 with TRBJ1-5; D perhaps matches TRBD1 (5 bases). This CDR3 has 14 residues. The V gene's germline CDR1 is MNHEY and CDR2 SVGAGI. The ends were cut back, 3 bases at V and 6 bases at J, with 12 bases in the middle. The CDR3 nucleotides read TGTGCCAGCAGTTATGGTAAAGGGGCTCAGCCCCAGCATTTT. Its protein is CASSYGKGAQPQHF.

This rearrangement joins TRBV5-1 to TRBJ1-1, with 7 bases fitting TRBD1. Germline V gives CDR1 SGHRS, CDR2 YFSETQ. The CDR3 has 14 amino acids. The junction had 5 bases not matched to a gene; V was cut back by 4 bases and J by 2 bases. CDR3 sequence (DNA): TGCGCCAGCAGCCCCGGGACAGCCAACACTGAAGCTTTCTTT. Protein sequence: CASSPGTANTEAFF. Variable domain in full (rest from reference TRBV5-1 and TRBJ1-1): KAGVTQTPRYLIKTRGQQVTLSCSPISGHRSVSWYQQTPGQGLQFLFEYFSETQRNKGNFPGRFSGRQFSNSRSEMNVSTLELGDSALYLCASSPGTANTEAFFGQGTRLTVV.

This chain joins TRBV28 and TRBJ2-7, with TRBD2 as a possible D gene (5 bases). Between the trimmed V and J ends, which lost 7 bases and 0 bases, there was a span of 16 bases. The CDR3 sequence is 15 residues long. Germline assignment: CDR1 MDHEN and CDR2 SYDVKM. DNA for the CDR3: TGTGCCAGCATCCCGGGATCTATAAGCTCCTACGAGCAGTACTTC. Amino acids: CASIPGSISSYEQYF.

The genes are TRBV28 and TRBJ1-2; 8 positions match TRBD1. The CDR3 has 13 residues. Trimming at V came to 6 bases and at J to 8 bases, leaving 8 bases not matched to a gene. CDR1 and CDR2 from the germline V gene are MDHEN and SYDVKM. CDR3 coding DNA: TGTGCCAGCAGGGCGGACAGGGTGCCAGGCTACACCTTC. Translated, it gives CASRADRVPGYTF.

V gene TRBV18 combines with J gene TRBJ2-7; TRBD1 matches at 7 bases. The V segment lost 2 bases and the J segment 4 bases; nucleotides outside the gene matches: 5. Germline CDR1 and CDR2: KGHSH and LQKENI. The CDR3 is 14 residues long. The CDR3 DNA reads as TGTGCCAGCTCACCAGGTGACAGGGATTACGAGCAGTACTTC. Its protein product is CASSPGDRDYEQYF.

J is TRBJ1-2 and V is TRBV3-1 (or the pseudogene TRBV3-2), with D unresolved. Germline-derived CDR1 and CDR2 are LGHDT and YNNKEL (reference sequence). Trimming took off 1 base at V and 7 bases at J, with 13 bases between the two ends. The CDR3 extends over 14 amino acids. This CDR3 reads CASSQVRGLGGYTF. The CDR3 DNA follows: TGTGCCAGCAGCCAAGTACGGGGATTGGGTGGCTACACCTTC.

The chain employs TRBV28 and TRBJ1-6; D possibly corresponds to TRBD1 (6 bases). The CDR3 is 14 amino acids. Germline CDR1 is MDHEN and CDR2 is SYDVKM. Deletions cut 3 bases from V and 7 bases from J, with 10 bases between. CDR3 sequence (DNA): TGTGCCAGCAGTTTGGCAGGGGTGAATTCACCCCTCCACTTT. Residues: CASSLAGVNSPLHF.

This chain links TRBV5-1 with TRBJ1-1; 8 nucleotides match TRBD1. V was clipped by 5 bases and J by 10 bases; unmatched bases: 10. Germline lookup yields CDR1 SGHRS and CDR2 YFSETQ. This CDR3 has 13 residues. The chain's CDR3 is CASSWDRTGGAFF. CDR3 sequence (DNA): TGCGCCAGCAGTTGGGACAGGACAGGCGGAGCTTTCTTT.

The CDR3 nucleotides are TGTGCCAGCAGCGCTGCCGGGACAGGGGCCTATGGCTACACCTTC. Protein: CASSAAGTGAYGYTF. The V call is TRBV9, the J call TRBJ1-2; 10 positions agree with TRBD1. Germline V CDR1 and CDR2: SGDLS, YYNGEE. V was clipped by 3 bases and J by 4 bases; unmatched bases: 6. CDR3 length: 15 residues. Full variable domain (missing parts from reference TRBV9 and TRBJ1-2): DSGVTQTPKHLITATGQRVTLRCSPRSGDLSVYWYQQSLDQGLQFLIQYYNGEERAKGNILERFSAQQFPDLHSELNLSSLELGDSALYFCASSAAGTGAYGYTFGSGTRLTVV.

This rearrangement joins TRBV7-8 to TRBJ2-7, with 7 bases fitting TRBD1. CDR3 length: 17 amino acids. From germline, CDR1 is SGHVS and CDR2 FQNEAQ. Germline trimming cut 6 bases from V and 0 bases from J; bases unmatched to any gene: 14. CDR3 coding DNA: TGTGCCAGCAGTCCGCCGTACAGGGGACGGGACTCCTACGAGCAGTACTTC. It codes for CASSPPYRGRDSYEQYF.

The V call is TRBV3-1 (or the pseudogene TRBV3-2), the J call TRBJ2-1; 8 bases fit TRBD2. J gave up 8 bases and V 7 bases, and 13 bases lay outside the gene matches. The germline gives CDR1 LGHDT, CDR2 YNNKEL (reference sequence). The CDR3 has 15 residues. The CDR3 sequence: CASMETGLAWDEQFF. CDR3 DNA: TGTGCCAGCATGGAGACCGGACTAGCTTGGGATGAGCAGTTCTTC.

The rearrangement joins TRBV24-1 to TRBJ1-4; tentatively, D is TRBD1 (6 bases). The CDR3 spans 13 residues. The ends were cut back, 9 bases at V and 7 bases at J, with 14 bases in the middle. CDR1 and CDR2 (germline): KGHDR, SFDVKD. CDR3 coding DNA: TGTGCCACCCAGGCGGGGGCGAGTGAAAAACTGTTTTTT. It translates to CATQAGASEKLFF.

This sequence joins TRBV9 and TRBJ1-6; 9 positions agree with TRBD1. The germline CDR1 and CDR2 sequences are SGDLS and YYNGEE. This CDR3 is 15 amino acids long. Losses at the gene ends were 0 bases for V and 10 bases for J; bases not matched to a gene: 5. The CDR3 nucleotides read TGTGCCAGCAGCGTAGGGGGACAGGGAGAATCACCCCTCCACTTT. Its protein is CASSVGGQGESPLHF. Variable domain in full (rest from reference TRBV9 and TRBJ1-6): DSGVTQTPKHLITATGQRVTLRCSPRSGDLSVYWYQQSLDQGLQFLIQYYNGEERAKGNILERFSAQQFPDLHSELNLSSLELGDSALYFCASSVGGQGESPLHFGNGTRLTVT.

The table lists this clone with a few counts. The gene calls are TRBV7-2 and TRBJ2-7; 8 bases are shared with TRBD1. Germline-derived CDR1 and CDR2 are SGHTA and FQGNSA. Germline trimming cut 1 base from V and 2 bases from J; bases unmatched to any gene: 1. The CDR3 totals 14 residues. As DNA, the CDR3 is TGTGCCAGCAGCTTAGGGACAGGGCCCTACGAGCAGTACTTC. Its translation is CASSLGTGPYEQYF.

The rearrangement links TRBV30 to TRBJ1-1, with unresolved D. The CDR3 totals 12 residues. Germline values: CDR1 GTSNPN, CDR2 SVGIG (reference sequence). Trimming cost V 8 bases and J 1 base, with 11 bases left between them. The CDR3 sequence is CARGWGNTEAFF. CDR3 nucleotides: TGTGCCCGAGGGTGGGGGAACACTGAAGCTTTCTTT.

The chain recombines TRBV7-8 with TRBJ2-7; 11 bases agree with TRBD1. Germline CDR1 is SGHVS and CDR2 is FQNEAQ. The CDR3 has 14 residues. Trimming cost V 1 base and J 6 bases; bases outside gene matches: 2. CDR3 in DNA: TGTGCCAGCAGCTTAGGCGGGACAGGGGGCGAGCAGTACGTC. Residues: CASSLGGTGGEQYV.

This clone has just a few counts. The DNA of the CDR3 is TGTGCCAGCAGCTTGGAGCAGGATAGCTATGGCTACACCTTC. Translating gives CASSLEQDSYGYTF. The chain combines TRBV5-5 with TRBJ1-2; D is uncertain. V lost 0 bases to trimming and J lost 4 bases, with 10 bases between them. There are 14 residues in the CDR3. Germline V lookup: CDR1 SGHKS, CDR2 YYEKEE (reference sequence).

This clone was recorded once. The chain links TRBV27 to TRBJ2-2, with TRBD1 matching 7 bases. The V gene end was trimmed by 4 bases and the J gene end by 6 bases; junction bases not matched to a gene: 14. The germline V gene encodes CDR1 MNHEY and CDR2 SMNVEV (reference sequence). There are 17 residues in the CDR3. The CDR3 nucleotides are TGTGCCAGCAGTTCGCTCCTATATTACGACAGGGCCGGGGAGCTGTTTTTT. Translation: CASSSLLYYDRAGELFF.

In DNA form, the CDR3 reads TGTGCCACCAGTGATGGGCTGACTAGCGGGGGAGCGGAGACCCAGTACTTC. Its translation: CATSDGLTSGGAETQYF. The chain recombines TRBV24-1 with TRBJ2-5; TRBD2 aligns across 12 bases. Germline CDR1 reads KGHDR; CDR2 reads SFDVKD. The length of the CDR3 is 17 residues. J gave up 5 bases and V 3 bases, and 9 bases lay outside the gene matches.

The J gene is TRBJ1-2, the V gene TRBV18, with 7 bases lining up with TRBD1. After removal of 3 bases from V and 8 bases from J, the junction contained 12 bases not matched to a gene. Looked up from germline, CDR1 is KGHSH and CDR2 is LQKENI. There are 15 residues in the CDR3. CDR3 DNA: TGTGCCAGCTCACCCCCGAGGGGACAGCCCTTAGGCTACACCTTC. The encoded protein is CASSPPRGQPLGYTF.

CDR3: CASSPRSGDETQYF. CDR3 in DNA: TGCGCCAGCAGCCCCCGCAGCGGGGACGAGACCCAGTACTTC. The chain has TRBV4-1 and TRBJ2-5, with 7 bases identical to TRBD2. J was trimmed by 5 bases and V by 4 bases; bases with no gene match: 7. The germline V gene encodes CDR1 MGHRA and CDR2 YSYEKL. This CDR3 is built from 14 residues.

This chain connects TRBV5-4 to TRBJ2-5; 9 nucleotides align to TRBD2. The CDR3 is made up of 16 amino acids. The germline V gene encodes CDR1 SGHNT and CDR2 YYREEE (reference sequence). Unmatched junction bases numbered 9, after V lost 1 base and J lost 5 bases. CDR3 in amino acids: CASSLPLAGRAETQYF. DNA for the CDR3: TGTGCCAGCAGCTTGCCTCTAGCGGGAAGAGCGGAGACCCAGTACTTC.

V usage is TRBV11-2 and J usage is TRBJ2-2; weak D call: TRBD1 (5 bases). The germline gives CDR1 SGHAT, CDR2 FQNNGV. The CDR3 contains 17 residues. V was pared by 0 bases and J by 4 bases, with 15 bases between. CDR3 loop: CASSLDTFQGATGELFF. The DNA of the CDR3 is TGTGCCAGCAGCTTAGACACCTTTCAGGGTGCCACCGGGGAGCTGTTTTTT.

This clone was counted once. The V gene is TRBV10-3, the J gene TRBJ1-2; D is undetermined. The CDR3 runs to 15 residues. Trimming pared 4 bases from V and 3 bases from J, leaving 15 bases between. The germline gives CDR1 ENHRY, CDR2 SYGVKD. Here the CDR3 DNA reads TGTGCCATCAGTGCCGCGGAGGAGGGTTACTATGGCTACACCTTC. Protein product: CAISAAEEGYYGYTF.

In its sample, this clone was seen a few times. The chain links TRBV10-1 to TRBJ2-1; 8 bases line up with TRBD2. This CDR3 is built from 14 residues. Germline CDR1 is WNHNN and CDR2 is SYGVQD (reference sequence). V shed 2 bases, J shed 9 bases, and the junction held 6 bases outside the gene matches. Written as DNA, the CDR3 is TGCGCCAGCAGTGAGGCTAGCGGGTACGCTGAGCAGTTCTTC. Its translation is CASSEASGYAEQFF.

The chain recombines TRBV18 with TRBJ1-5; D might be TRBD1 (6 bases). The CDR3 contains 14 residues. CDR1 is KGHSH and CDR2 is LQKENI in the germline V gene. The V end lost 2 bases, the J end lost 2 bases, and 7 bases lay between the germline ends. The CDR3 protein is CASSPGGGNQPQHF. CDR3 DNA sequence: TGTGCCAGCTCACCAGGGGGCGGCAATCAGCCCCAGCATTTT.

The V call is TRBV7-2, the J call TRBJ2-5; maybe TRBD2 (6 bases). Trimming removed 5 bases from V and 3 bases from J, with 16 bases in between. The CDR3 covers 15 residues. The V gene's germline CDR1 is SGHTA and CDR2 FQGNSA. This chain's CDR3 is CASSQRADGKETQYF. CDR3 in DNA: TGTGCCAGCAGCCAGCGGGCTGACGGAAAAGAGACCCAGTACTTC.